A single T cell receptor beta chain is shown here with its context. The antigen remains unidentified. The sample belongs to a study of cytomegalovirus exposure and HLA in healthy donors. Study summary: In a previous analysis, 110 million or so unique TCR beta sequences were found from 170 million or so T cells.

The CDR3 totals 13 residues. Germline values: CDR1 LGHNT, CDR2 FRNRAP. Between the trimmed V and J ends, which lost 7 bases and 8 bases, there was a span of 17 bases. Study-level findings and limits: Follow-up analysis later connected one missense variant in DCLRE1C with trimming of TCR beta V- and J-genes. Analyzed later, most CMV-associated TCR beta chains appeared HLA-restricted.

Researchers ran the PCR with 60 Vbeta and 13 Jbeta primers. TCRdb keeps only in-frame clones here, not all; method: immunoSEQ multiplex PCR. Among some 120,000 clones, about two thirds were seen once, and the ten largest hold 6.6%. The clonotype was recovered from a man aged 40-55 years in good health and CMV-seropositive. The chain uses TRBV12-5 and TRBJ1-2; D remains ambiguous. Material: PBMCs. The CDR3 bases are TGTGCTAGTGTAGGACTCCGGGCGCAGGGCTACACCTTC. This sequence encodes CASVGLRAQGYTF.